This T cell receptor beta chain was retrieved from a study of spatial heterogeneity in lung cancer. Using its own MiXCR run on the 5' RACE reads, TCRdb lists one record per CDR3 protein. The table records 15,000 or so distinct CDR3 sequences, about 4.4% of them present only once. From germline, CDR1 is MNHEY and CDR2 SVGAGI. This CDR3 has 17 residues. The trim removed 6 bases at V and 5 bases at J, leaving 12 bases unmatched. This clonotype was seen many times. Antigen specificity is unknown. The size of this beta chain means little, since it is a stray read in a library made for alpha chains. Described time point: sample taken at primary tumor resection. Findings and caveats of the study: Tumor mutation count correlated with how many alpha and beta TCRs expanded intratumorally.

This material consisted of lung tumor tissue, taken at surgery. This clonotype was sampled from a female donor with early-stage non-small cell lung cancer. The chain uses TRBV6-5 and TRBJ2-3; 12 bases are shared with TRBD2. The CDR3 sequence is CASRLAPSGGAKDTQYF. CDR3 DNA: TGTGCCAGCAGGCTCGCCCCTAGCGGGGGGGCGAAAGATACGCAGTATTTT.